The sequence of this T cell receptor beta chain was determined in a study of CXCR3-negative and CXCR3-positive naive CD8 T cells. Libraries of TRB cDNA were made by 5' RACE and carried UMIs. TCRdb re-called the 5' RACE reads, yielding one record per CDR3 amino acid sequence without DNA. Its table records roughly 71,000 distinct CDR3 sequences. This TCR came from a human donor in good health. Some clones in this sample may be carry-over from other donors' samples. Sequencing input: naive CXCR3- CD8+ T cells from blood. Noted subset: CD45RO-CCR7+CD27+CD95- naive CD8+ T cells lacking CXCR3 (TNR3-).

This CDR3 is CASSPSEREGNEQFF. The chain carries TRBV3-1 and TRBJ2-1; TCRdb indicates TRBD2, and absent DNA this call remains unverified. CDR1 and CDR2 from the germline V gene are LGHDT and YNNKEL (reference sequence). The CDR3 sequence is 15 residues long.